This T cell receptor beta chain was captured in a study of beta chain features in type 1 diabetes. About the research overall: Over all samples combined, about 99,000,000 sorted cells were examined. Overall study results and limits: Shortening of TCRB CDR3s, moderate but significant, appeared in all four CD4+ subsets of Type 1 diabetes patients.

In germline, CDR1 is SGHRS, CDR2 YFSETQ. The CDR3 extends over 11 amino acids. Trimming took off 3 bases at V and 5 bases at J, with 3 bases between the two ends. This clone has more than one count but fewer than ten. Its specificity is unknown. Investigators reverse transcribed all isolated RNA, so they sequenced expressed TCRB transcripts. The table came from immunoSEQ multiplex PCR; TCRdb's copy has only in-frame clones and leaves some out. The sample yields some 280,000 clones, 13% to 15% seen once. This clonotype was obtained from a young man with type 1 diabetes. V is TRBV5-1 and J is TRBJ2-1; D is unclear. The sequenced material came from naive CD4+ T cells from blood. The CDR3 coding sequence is TGCGCCAGCAGCTCTAACAATGAGCAGTTCTTC. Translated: CASSSNNEQFF.